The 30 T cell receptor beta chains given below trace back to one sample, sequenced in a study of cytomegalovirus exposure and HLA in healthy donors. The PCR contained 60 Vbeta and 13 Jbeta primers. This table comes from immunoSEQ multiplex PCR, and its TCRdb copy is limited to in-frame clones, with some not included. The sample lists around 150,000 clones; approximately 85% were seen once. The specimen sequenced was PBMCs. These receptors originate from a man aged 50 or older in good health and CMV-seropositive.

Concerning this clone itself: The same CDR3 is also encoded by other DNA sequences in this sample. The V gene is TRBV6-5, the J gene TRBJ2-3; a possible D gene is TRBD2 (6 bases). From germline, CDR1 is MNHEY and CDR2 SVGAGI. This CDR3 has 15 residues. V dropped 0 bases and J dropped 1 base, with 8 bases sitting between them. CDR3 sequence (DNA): TGTGCCAGCAGTTACTCGTTAGCGGGCACAGATACGCAGTATTTT. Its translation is CASSYSLAGTDTQYF.

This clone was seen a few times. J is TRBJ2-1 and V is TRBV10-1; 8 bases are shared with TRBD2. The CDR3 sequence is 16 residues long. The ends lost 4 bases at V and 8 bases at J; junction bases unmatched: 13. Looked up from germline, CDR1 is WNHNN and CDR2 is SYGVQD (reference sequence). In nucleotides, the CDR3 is TGCGCCAGCAGTGGGGGGGCAGCGGGAGAGGGCGATGAGCAGTTCTTC. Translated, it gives CASSGGAAGEGDEQFF.

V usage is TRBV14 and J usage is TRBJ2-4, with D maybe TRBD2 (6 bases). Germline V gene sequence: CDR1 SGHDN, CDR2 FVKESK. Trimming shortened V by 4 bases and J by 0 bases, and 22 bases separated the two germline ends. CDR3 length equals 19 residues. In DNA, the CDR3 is TGTGCCAGCAGCCTGGAGAATTGCGGGGCCCCATTAGCCAAAAACATTCAGTACTTC. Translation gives CASSLENCGAPLAKNIQYF. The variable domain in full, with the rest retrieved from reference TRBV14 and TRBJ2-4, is EAGVTQFPSHSVIEKGQTVTLRCDPISGHDNLYWYRRVMGKEIKFLLHFVKESKQDESGMPNNRFLAERTGGTYSTLKVQPAELEDSGVYFCASSLENCGAPLAKNIQYFGAGTRLSVL.

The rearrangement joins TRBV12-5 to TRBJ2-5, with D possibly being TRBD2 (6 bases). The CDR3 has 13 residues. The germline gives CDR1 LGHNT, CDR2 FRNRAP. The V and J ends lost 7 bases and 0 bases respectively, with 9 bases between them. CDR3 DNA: TGTGCTAGTGAGTCTAGCGACCAAGAGACCCAGTACTTC. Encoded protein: CASESSDQETQYF.

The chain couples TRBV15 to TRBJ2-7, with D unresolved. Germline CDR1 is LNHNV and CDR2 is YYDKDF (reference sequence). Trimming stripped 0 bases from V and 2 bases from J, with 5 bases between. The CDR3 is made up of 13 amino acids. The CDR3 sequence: CATSRDSTYEQYF. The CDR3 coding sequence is TGTGCCACCAGCAGAGATAGCACCTACGAGCAGTACTTC.

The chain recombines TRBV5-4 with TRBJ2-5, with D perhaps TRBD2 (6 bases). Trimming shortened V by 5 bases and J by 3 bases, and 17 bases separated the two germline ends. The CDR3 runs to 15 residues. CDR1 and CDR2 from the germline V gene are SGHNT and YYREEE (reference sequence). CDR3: CASSRGGGDEETQYF. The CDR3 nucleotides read TGTGCCAGCAGTCGGGGCGGAGGGGACGAAGAGACCCAGTACTTC.

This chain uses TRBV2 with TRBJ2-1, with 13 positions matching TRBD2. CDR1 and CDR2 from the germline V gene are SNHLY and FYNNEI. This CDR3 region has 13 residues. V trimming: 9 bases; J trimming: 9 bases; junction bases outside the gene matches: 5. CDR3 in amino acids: CASGLAGAFEQFF. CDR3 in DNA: TGTGCCAGTGGACTAGCGGGAGCTTTTGAGCAGTTCTTC.

The CDR3 loop is CASSQGASGNPSSYEQYF. The DNA for the CDR3 is TGCGCCAGCAGCCAAGGGGCTAGCGGGAACCCGAGCTCCTACGAGCAGTACTTC. The chain joins TRBV4-1 to TRBJ2-7; 9 positions agree with TRBD2. After removal of 1 base from V and 0 bases from J, the junction contained 10 bases not matched to a gene. The CDR3 contains 18 residues. In germline, CDR1 is MGHRA, CDR2 YSYEKL.

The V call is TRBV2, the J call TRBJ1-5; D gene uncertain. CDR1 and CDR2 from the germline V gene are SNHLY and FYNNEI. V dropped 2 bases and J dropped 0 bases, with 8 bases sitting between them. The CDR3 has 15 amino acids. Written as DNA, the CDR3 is TGTGCCAGCAGTGAATTAAGACTTAGCAATCAGCCCCAGCATTTT. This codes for CASSELRLSNQPQHF.

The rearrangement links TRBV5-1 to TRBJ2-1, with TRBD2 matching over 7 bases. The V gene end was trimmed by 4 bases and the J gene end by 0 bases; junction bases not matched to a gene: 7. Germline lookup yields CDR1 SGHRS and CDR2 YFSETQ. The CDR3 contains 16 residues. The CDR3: CASSPGGWDSYNEQFF. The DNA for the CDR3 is TGCGCCAGCAGCCCGGGAGGCTGGGACTCCTACAATGAGCAGTTCTTC.

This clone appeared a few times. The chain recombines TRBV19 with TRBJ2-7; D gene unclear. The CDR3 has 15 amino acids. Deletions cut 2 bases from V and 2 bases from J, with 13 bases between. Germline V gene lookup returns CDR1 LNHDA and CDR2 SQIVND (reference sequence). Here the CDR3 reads CASSIYLSPTYEQYF. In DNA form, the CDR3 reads TGTGCCAGTAGTATATACCTGTCTCCTACCTACGAGCAGTACTTC.

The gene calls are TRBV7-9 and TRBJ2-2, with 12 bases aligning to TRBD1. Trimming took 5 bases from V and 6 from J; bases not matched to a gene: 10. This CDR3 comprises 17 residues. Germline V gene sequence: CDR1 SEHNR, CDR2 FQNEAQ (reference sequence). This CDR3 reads CASSDDRGQGASGELFF. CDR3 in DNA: TGTGCCAGCAGCGACGACCGGGGACAGGGGGCCTCCGGGGAGCTGTTTTTT.

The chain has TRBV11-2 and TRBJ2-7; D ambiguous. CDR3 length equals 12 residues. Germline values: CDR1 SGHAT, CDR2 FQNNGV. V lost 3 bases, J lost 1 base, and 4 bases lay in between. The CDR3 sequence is CASSFVSYEQYF. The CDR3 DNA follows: TGTGCCAGCAGCTTTGTATCCTACGAGCAGTACTTC. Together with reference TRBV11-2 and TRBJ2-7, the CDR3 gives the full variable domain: EAGVAQSPRYKIIEKRQSVAFWCNPISGHATLYWYQQILGQGPKLLIQFQNNGVVDDSQLPKDRFSAERLKGVDSTLKIQPAKLEDSAVYLCASSFVSYEQYFGPGTRLTVT.

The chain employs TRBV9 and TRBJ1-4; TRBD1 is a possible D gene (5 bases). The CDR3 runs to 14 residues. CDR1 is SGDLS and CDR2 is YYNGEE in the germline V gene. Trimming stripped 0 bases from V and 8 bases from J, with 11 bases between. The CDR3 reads CASSVGGGGEKLFF. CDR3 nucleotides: TGTGCCAGCAGCGTAGGGGGGGGAGGAGAAAAACTGTTTTTT.

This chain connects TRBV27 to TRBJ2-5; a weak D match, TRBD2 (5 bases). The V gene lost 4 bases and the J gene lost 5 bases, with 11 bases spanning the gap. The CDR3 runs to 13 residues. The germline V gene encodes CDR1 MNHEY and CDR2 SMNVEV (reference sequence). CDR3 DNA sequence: TGTGCCAGCAGTTCGAGGAGGACGGAGACCCAGTACTTC. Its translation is CASSSRRTETQYF.

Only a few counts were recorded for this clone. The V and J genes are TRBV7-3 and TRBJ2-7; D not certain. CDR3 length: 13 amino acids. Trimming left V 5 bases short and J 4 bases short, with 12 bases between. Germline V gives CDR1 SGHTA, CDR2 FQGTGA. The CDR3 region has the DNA TGTGCCAGCAGCCCGGGTCCGGGTTACGAGCAGTACTTC. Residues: CASSPGPGYEQYF.

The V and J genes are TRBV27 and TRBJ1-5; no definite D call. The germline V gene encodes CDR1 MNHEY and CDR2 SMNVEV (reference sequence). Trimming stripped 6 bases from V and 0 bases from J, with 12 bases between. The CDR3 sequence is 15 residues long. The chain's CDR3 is CASRRRGNSNQPQHF. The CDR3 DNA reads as TGTGCCAGCAGGAGGAGAGGGAATAGCAATCAGCCCCAGCATTTT.

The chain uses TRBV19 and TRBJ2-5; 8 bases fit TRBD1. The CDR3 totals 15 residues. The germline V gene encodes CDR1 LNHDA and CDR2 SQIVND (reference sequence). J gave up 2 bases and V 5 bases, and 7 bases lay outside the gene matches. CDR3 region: CASSGGQGVQETQYF. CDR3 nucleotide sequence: TGTGCCAGTAGTGGAGGACAGGGCGTTCAAGAGACCCAGTACTTC.

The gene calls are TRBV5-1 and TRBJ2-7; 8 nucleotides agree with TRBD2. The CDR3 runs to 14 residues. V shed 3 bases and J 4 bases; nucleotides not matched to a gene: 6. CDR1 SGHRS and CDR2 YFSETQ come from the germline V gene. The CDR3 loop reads CASSSGAGGYEQYF. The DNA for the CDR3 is TGCGCCAGCAGCTCAGGGGCGGGAGGATACGAGCAGTACTTC. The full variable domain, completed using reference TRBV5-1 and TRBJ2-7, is KAGVTQTPRYLIKTRGQQVTLSCSPISGHRSVSWYQQTPGQGLQFLFEYFSETQRNKGNFPGRFSGRQFSNSRSEMNVSTLELGDSALYLCASSSGAGGYEQYFGPGTRLTVT.

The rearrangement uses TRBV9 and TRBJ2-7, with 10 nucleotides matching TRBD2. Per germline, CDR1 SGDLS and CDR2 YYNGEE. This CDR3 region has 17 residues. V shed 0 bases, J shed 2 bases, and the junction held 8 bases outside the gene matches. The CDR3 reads CASSVDTRTSGTYEQYF. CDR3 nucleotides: TGTGCCAGCAGCGTAGACACTAGGACTAGCGGTACCTACGAGCAGTACTTC.

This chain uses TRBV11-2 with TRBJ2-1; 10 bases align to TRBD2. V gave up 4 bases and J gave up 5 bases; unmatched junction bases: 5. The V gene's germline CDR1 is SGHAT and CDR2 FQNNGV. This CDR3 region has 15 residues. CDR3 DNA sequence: TGTGCCAGCAGCTCACTAGCGGGACTTAACAATGAGCAGTTCTTC. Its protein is CASSSLAGLNNEQFF.

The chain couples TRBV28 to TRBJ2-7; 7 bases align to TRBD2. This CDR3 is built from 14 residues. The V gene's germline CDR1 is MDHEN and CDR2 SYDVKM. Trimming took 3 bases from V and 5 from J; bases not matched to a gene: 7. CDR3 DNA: TGTGCCAGCAGTTTTGAGACTAGCCGCGACGAGCAGTACTTC. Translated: CASSFETSRDEQYF.

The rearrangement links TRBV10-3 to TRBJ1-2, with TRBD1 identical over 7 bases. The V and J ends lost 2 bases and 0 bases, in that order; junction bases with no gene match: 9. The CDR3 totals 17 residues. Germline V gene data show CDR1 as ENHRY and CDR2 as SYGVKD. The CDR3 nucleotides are TGTGCCATCAGTGAGCCGATTGGGACAGCCCCTAACTATGGCTACACCTTC. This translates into CAISEPIGTAPNYGYTF.

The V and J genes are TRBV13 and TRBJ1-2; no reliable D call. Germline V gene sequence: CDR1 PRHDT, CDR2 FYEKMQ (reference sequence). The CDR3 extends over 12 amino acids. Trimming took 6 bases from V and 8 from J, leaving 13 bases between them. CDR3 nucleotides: TGTGCCAGCAGAAGAACAGCCACGGGCTACACCTTC. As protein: CASRRTATGYTF.

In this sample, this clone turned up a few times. In DNA, the CDR3 is TGTGCCAGCAGTAGAGTTGGGGCGGCCTACTATGGCTACACCTTC. Amino acid sequence: CASSRVGAAYYGYTF. The chain carries TRBV6-5 and TRBJ1-2, with a tentative D call TRBD1 (5 bases). Deletions cut 5 bases from V and 3 bases from J, with 16 bases between. CDR3 length: 15 residues. Germline assignment: CDR1 MNHEY and CDR2 SVGAGI.

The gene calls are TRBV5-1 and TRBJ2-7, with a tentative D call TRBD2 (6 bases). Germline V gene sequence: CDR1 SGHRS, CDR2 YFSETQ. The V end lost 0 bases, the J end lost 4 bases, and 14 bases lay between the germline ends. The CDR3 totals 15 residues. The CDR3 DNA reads TGCGCCAGCAGCTTGGCGTCCGGGACTGCGTACGAGCAGTACTTC. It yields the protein CASSLASGTAYEQYF.

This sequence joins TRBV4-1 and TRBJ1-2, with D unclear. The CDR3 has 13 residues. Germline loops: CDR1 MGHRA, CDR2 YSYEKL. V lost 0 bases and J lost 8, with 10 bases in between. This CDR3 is CASSQDSGRGYTF. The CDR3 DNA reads TGCGCCAGCAGCCAAGATAGCGGTCGCGGCTACACCTTC.

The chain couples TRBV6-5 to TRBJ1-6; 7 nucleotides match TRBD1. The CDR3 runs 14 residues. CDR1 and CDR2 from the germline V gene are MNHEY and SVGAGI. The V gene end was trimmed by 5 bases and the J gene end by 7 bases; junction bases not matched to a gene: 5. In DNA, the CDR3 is TGTGCCAGCAGTCGACAGGGTGGCAATTCACCCCTCCACTTT. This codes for CASSRQGGNSPLHF.

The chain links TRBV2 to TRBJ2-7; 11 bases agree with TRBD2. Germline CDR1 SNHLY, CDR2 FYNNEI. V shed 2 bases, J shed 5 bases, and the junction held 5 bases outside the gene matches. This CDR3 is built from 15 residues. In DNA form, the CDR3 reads TGTGCCAGCAGTGAAAGACTAGCGGGAATCAACGAGCAGTACTTC. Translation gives CASSERLAGINEQYF.

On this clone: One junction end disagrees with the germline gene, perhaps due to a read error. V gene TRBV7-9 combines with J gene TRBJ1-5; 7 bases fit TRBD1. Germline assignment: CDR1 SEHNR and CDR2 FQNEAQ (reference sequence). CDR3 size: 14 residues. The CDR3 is CASSLGQGGQPQHF. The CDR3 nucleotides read TGTGCCAGCAGTTTAGGGCAGGGGGGTCAGCCCCAGCATTTT.